A single T cell receptor (beta chain) is shown here with its context. These data originate in a study of blood T cell repertoires in COVID-19. The method was immunoSEQ multiplex PCR; TCRdb's version includes in-frame clones alone and lacks a portion of them. The repertoire holds a few hundred thousand clones, with about 88% as singletons. Deletions cut 4 bases from V and 2 bases from J, with 8 bases between. CDR3 length: 13 residues. The germline CDR1 and CDR2 sequences are SGHNT and YYREEE (reference sequence). This receptor was obtained from a woman aged 70 to 79 with active or convalescent COVID-19. The chain recombines TRBV5-4 with TRBJ2-3; D gene uncertain. Material for sequencing was peripheral blood. The CDR3 sequence: CASSLIYTDTQYF. Here the CDR3 DNA reads TGTGCCAGCAGCCTTATCTACACAGATACGCAGTATTTT.